What follows are 2 T cell receptor beta chains derived from one specimen sequenced in a study of siplizumab effects on memory and regulatory T cells. Produced via immunoSEQ multiplex PCR; TCRdb's table is partial and in-frame only. This sample has approximately 120,000 clones, with 80% to 95% found just once. The sequencing input was non-Treg CD4+ T cells sorted from blood. Receptor source: a human donor in good health.

The chain uses TRBV9 and TRBJ1-1; D is perhaps TRBD1 (6 bases). The CDR3 length is 13 residues. With 3 bases removed from V and 1 base from J, the gap between germline ends came to 7 bases. Germline CDR1 is SGDLS and CDR2 is YYNGEE. The CDR3 reads CASSATGNTEAFF. The CDR3 nucleotides are TGTGCCAGCAGCGCGACAGGGAACACTGAAGCTTTCTTT.

The V and J genes are TRBV5-4 and TRBJ2-7, with TRBD2 matching 8 bases. Germline loops: CDR1 SGHNT, CDR2 YYREEE (reference sequence). This CDR3 is built from 16 residues. V shed 4 bases and J 2 bases; nucleotides not matched to a gene: 11. CDR3 DNA: TGTGCCAGCAGCGGCGAGGCGAGCGGGGGCCCCTACGAGCAGTACTTC. The encoded protein is CASSGEASGGPYEQYF.